What follows is one T cell receptor beta chain and its context. CDR3 size: 14 residues. V was pared by 4 bases and J by 6 bases, with 13 bases between. CDR1 is PRHDT, CDR2 FYEKMQ, per germline (reference sequence). The data are from a study of shared clonotypes between healthy human individuals. Study summary: Used for every donor were three CD4 naive, three CD4 memory, two CD8 naive and one CD8 memory plate.

Data came from immunoSEQ multiplex PCR; TCRdb stores just in-frame clones and leaves some out. Among approximately 110,000 clones listed, under 70% were seen once. The chain recombines TRBV13 with TRBJ2-1; no clear D gene. This clonotype was obtained from a woman in her twenties or thirties in good health. The sample was memory CD8+ T cells sorted from blood. The subset here: CD45RO+ cells pooled with CCR7-negative TemRA cells. CDR3 amino acids: CASSSSRSVNEQFF. In DNA, the CDR3 is TGTGCCAGCAGCTCTAGTAGATCAGTCAATGAGCAGTTCTTC. Together with reference TRBV13 and TRBJ2-1, the CDR3 gives the full variable domain: AAGVIQSPRHLIKEKRETATLKCYPIPRHDTVYWYQQGPGQDPQFLISFYEKMQSDKGSIPDRFSAQQFSDYHSELNMSSLELGDSALYFCASSSSRSVNEQFFGPGTRLTVL.